The TCR beta chain described here comes from a study of blood T cell repertoires in COVID-19. The overall study: The analysed material was cDNA or gDNA that came from T cells, B-cell-depleted T cells, or PBMCs.

Only in-frame clones appear in the TCRdb table, and some are missing; sequencing was by immunoSEQ multiplex PCR. Among 140,000 or so clones listed, about nine tenths were seen once. Recruits, aged roughly 18 to 89 years, lived in 24 US areas. Cohort 3 recovery required two negative PCRs, clearance, or symptom resolution. V was pared by 6 bases and J by 2 bases, with 8 bases of the junction left unmatched. This CDR3 region has 16 residues. Germline V lookup: CDR1 SGHRS, CDR2 YFSETQ. The rearrangement joins TRBV5-1 to TRBJ2-1, with 10 positions matching TRBD1. This receptor was identified in a man aged 60-69 years who had recovered from COVID-19. What was sequenced was PBMCs or T cells enriched from blood (not recorded which). For the CDR3, the DNA is TGCGCCAGCACAACCGGGACAGGGGTTCCCTACAATGAGCAGTTCTTC. Residues: CASTTGTGVPYNEQFF.